The 22 T cell receptor beta chains below all came from one sample that was sequenced in a study of T cells in Graves' hyperthyroidism and ophthalmopathy. What was amplified from RNA transcripts were TCR beta CDR3 regions. TCR CDR3 underwent first-round RT-PCR with the HTBI primer set. TCRdb re-derived calls from the multiplex PCR reads in MiXCR, one entry per CDR3 protein. The repertoire holds 490,000 or so distinct CDR3 sequences, with around 20% as singletons. Sequencing was done on a sample of blood. The source of these receptors is a man in his forties or fifties with Graves' ophthalmopathy.

This chain uses TRBV11-2 with TRBJ2-3; 9 positions agree with TRBD2. Germline CDR1 and CDR2: SGHAT and FQNNGV. The length of the CDR3 is 16 residues. V was pared by 5 bases and J by 4 bases, with 10 bases of the junction left unmatched. The CDR3 loop is CASSEEASGNADTQYF. In nucleotides, the CDR3 is TGTGCCAGCAGCGAAGAGGCTAGCGGGAACGCAGATACGCAGTATTTT.

This clonotype was detected only a few times. The V and J genes are TRBV6-1 and TRBJ2-5, with D hard to call. V lost 2 bases, J lost 2 bases, and 12 bases lay in between. This CDR3 contains 15 residues. Per germline, CDR1 MNHNS and CDR2 SASEGT. CDR3 protein: CASSEYHSPQETQYF. The CDR3 DNA reads TGTGCCAGCAGTGAATACCACAGCCCACAAGAGACCCAGTACTTC.

This clonotype was found a few times. The V and J genes are TRBV6-5 and TRBJ2-1; D might be TRBD1 or TRBD2, each matching 6 bases. V lost 2 bases and J 0 bases, leaving 11 bases between the germline ends. This CDR3 has 16 residues. The germline gives CDR1 MNHEY, CDR2 SVGAGI. The CDR3 reads CASSYGRGGSYNEQFF. For the CDR3, the DNA is TGTGCCAGCAGTTACGGCAGGGGAGGCTCCTACAATGAGCAGTTCTTC.

The table lists this clonotype with many counts. The genes are TRBV2 and TRBJ1-1; TRBD1 matches 12 bases. With V trimmed by 7 bases and J by 1 base, 10 bases remained unmatched. CDR1 is SNHLY, CDR2 FYNNEI, per germline. This CDR3 contains 17 residues. The CDR3: CASTSRDRGHENTEAFF. CDR3 nucleotides: TGTGCCAGCACCTCAAGGGACAGGGGGCACGAGAACACTGAAGCTTTCTTT.

This clonotype was counted many times. The chain joins TRBV5-1 to TRBJ1-2; D gene ambiguous. V was clipped by 0 bases and J by 2 bases, with 14 bases between them. CDR1 SGHRS and CDR2 YFSETQ come from the germline V gene. The CDR3 consists of 16 residues. In DNA form, the CDR3 reads TGCGCCAGCAGCTTGGAGGTAACAGCATTCAACTATGGCTACACCTTC. This translates into CASSLEVTAFNYGYTF.

At least ten counts were recorded for this clonotype. The chain combines TRBV18 with TRBJ1-3, with D hard to call. Germline values: CDR1 KGHSH, CDR2 LQKENI. This CDR3 is 14 amino acids long. V was shortened by 1 base and J by 0 bases, with 4 bases between the two germline ends. The CDR3 bases are TGTGCCAGCTCACCACAGAGCTCTGGAAACACCATATATTTT. Amino acid sequence: CASSPQSSGNTIYF.

This clonotype was recorded at least ten times. The genes are TRBV11-1 and TRBJ2-2, with 12 bases matching TRBD2. J gave up 6 bases and V 4 bases, and 3 bases lay outside the gene matches. The CDR3 loop spans 15 amino acids. Germline values: CDR1 SGHAT, CDR2 FQDESV (reference sequence). Here the CDR3 reads CASSSLAGGAGELFF. DNA for the CDR3: TGTGCCAGCAGCTCACTAGCGGGAGGCGCCGGGGAGCTGTTTTTT.

This clonotype was seen only a few times. J is TRBJ2-1 and V is TRBV5-1; possibly TRBD1 for D (5 bases). The CDR3 sequence is 14 residues long. Deletions cut 2 bases from V and 6 bases from J, with 12 bases between. Germline V gene sequence: CDR1 SGHRS, CDR2 YFSETQ. This CDR3 reads CASSFGETGNEQFF. CDR3 coding DNA: TGCGCCAGCAGCTTCGGAGAAACAGGCAATGAGCAGTTCTTC. Variable domain in full (rest from reference TRBV5-1 and TRBJ2-1): KAGVTQTPRYLIKTRGQQVTLSCSPISGHRSVSWYQQTPGQGLQFLFEYFSETQRNKGNFPGRFSGRQFSNSRSEMNVSTLELGDSALYLCASSFGETGNEQFFGPGTRLTVL.

The V call is TRBV7-9, the J call TRBJ1-5, with D possibly being TRBD1 (5 bases). The germline CDR1 and CDR2 sequences are SEHNR and FQNEAQ (reference sequence). This CDR3 has 16 amino acids. V lost 3 bases to trimming and J lost 2 bases, with 14 bases between them. As DNA, the CDR3 is TGTGCCAGCAGCTTGGGGCAGATGATTGGCAATCAGCCCCAGCATTTT. It encodes CASSLGQMIGNQPQHF.

This clonotype was recorded at least ten times. The chain is built from TRBV20-1 and TRBJ2-3, with 7 nucleotides matching TRBD1. CDR3 length: 14 residues. With V trimmed by 3 bases and J by 3 bases, 6 bases remained unmatched. Germline V gene sequence: CDR1 DFQATT, CDR2 SNEGSKA (reference sequence). Here the CDR3 reads CSARGQTKTDTQYF. For the CDR3, the DNA is TGCAGTGCTAGGGGACAGACGAAAACAGATACGCAGTATTTT.

This clonotype was detected many times. The genes are TRBV6-1 and TRBJ2-7; D is ambiguous. Looked up from germline, CDR1 is MNHNS and CDR2 is SASEGT. The ends were cut back, 4 bases at V and 3 bases at J, with 7 bases in the middle. The CDR3 runs to 12 residues. The CDR3, as DNA: TGTGCCAGCAGTGGCTTTAGCTACGAGCAGTACTTC. Translating gives CASSGFSYEQYF.

The chain is built from TRBV20-1 and TRBJ2-7, with a tentative D call TRBD2 (5 bases). This CDR3 is 15 amino acids long. Germline V gene data show CDR1 as DFQATT and CDR2 as SNEGSKA (reference sequence). V lost 0 bases and J 6 bases, leaving 18 bases between the germline ends. The CDR3 DNA sequence: TGCAGTGCTAGAGATGGGTCTAGCCTTTTAGGCGAGCAGTACTTC. Its translation is CSARDGSSLLGEQYF.

This clonotype was counted between two and nine times. The genes are TRBV24-1 and TRBJ2-1, with TRBD1 matching over 7 bases. CDR1 KGHDR and CDR2 SFDVKD come from the germline V gene. CDR3 length: 16 amino acids. V lost 0 bases and J lost 8; bases outside the gene matches: 9. CDR3 nucleotide sequence: TGTGCCACCAGTGATTTGCAATACAGGGGTGGGGATGAGCAGTTCTTC. This translates into CATSDLQYRGGDEQFF.

The rearrangement links TRBV27 to TRBJ2-5, with a tentative D call TRBD1 (6 bases). V was cut by 5 bases and J by 1 base, with 11 bases left in between. In germline, CDR1 is MNHEY, CDR2 SMNVEV (reference sequence). This CDR3 contains 14 residues. The CDR3 nucleotides are TGTGCCAGCAGTCCCATGGACAGCCAAGAGACCCAGTACTTC. Translated, it gives CASSPMDSQETQYF.

This clonotype showed up many times. V is TRBV28 and J is TRBJ1-5; 7 nucleotides align to TRBD1. The length of the CDR3 is 16 residues. Losses at the gene ends were 6 bases for V and 5 bases for J; bases not matched to a gene: 13. Germline lookup yields CDR1 MDHEN and CDR2 SYDVKM. CDR3 loop: CASSPKSGRGYQPQHF. The DNA of the CDR3 is TGTGCCAGCAGCCCCAAAAGTGGCAGGGGGTATCAGCCCCAGCATTTT.

The J gene is TRBJ2-3, the V gene TRBV7-3, with 8 bases matching TRBD2. CDR1 and CDR2 from the germline V gene are SGHTA and FQGTGA. Losses at the gene ends were 5 bases for V and 4 bases for J; bases not matched to a gene: 11. This CDR3 is built from 16 residues. CDR3 sequence: CASSRRGGRVADTQYF. Written as DNA, the CDR3 is TGTGCCAGCAGCCGACGGGGGGGGAGGGTGGCAGATACGCAGTATTTT.

The chain combines TRBV20-1 with TRBJ2-2, with D hard to call. This CDR3 comprises 11 residues. The germline V and J ends were trimmed by 3 bases and 6 bases, with 5 bases remaining between them. In germline, CDR1 is DFQATT, CDR2 SNEGSKA (reference sequence). The CDR3 loop is CSASLSGELFF. The CDR3 bases are TGCAGTGCTAGTTTGTCCGGGGAGCTGTTTTTT.

Turning to this clonotype: The junction shows a germline mismatch at one end, possibly a read error. The chain has TRBV7-2 and TRBJ2-4; tentatively, D is TRBD2 (5 bases). In germline, CDR1 is SGHTA, CDR2 FQGNSA. The CDR3 loop spans 13 amino acids. This chain's CDR3 is CASSLVRENVQYF. As DNA, the CDR3 is TGTGCCAGCAGCTTAGTACGGGAAAACGTTCAGTACTTC.

V is TRBV19 and J is TRBJ2-1, with 12 bases lining up with TRBD2. Germline CDR1 and CDR2: LNHDA and SQIVND (reference sequence). V was clipped by 4 bases and J by 0 bases; unmatched bases: 7. This CDR3 has 18 amino acids. CDR3 nucleotide sequence: TGTGCCAGTAGTAGTCTAGCGGGGGGGAAAAGCTCCTACAATGAGCAGTTCTTC. Its protein product is CASSSLAGGKSSYNEQFF.

This clonotype was seen ten or more times. The chain links TRBV27 to TRBJ1-1; TRBD1 is a possible D gene (5 bases). V lost 7 bases to trimming and J lost 6 bases, with 21 bases between them. The CDR3 has 15 amino acids. The V gene's germline CDR1 is MNHEY and CDR2 SMNVEV (reference sequence). CDR3 sequence reads: CASTPRKGRFAEAFF. CDR3 DNA sequence: TGTGCCAGCACTCCGAGAAAGGGGCGCTTCGCTGAAGCTTTCTTT.

This clonotype has a count of ten or more. The rearrangement uses TRBV3-1 and TRBJ2-1; 13 nucleotides align to TRBD2. The CDR3 extends over 15 amino acids. Unmatched junction bases numbered 4, after V lost 3 bases and J lost 8 bases. Germline values: CDR1 LGHDT, CDR2 YNNKEL (reference sequence). For the CDR3, the DNA is TGTGCCAGCAGCCAGGGGACTAGCGGGACCCATGAGCAGTTCTTC. This gives the protein CASSQGTSGTHEQFF.

This clonotype occurred many times. V usage is TRBV27 and J usage is TRBJ2-7; the match to TRBD2 covers 8 bases. Germline CDR1 reads MNHEY; CDR2 reads SMNVEV (reference sequence). After removal of 1 base from V and 6 bases from J, the junction contained 5 bases not matched to a gene. This CDR3 region has 14 residues. CDR3 region: CASSLFRGGSEQYF. The DNA for the CDR3 is TGTGCCAGCAGTTTATTCCGCGGGGGGAGCGAGCAGTACTTC.